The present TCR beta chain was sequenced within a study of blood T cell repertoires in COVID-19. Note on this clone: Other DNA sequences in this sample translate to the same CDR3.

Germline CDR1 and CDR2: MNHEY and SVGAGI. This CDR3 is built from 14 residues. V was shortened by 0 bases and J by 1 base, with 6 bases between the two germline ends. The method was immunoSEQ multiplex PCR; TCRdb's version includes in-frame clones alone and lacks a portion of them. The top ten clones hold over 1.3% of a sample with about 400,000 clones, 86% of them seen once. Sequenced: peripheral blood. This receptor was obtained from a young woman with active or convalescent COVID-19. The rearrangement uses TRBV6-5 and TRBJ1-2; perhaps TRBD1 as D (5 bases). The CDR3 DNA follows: TGTGCCAGCAGTTACTCGGGGGGTAACTATGGCTACACCTTC. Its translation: CASSYSGGNYGYTF.